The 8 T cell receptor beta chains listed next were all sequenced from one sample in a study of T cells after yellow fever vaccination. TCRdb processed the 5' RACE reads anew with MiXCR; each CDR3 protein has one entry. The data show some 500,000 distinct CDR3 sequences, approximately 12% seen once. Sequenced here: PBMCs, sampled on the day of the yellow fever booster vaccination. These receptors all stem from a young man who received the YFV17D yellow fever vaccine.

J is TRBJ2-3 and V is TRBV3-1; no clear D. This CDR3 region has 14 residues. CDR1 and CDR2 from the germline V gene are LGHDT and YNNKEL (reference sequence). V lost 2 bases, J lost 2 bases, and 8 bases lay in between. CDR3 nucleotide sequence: TGTGCCAGCAGCCAACCCTTTGACACAGATACGCAGTATTTT. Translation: CASSQPFDTDTQYF.

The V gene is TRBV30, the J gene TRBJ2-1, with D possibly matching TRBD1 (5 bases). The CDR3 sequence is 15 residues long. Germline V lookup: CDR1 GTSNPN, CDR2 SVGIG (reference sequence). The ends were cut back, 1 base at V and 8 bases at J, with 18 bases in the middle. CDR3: CAWSEGYSARHEQFF. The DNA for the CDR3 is TGTGCCTGGAGTGAGGGGTACTCAGCCCGACATGAGCAGTTCTTC.

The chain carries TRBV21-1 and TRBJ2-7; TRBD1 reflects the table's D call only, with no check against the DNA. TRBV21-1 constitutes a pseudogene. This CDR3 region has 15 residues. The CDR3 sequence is CASSTGQGGSYEQYF. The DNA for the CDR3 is TGTGCCAGCAGCACTGGACAGGGGGGATCCTACGAGCAGTACTTC.

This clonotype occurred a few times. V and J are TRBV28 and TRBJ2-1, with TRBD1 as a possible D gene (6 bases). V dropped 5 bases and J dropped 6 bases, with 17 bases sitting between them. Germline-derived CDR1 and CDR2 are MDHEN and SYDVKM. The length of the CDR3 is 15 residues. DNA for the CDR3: TGTGCCAGCAGTCTAACCGACAGGTTCCGCAATGAGCAGTTCTTC. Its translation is CASSLTDRFRNEQFF. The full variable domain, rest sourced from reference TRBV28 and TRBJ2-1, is DVKVTQSSRYLVKRTGEKVFLECVQDMDHENMFWYRQDPGLGLRLIYFSYDVKMKEKGDIPEGYSVSREKKERFSLILESASTNQTSMYLCASSLTDRFRNEQFFGPGTRLTVL.

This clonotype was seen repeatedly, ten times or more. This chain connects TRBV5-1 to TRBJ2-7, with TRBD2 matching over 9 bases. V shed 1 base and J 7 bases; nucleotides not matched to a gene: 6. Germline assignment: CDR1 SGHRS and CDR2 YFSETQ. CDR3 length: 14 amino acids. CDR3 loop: CASSLLAGEGEQYF. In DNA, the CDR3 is TGCGCCAGCAGCTTGTTAGCGGGAGAGGGTGAGCAGTACTTC.

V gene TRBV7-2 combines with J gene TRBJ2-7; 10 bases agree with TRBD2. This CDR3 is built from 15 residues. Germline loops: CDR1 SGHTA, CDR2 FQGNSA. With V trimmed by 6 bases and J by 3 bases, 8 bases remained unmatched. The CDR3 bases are TGTGCCAGCAGGGAGGGACTAGCGATATTCTACGAGCAGTACTTC. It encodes CASREGLAIFYEQYF.

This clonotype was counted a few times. The CDR3 DNA is TGCAGTGCTAGGACAGGGGAAACCGGGGAGCTGTTTTTT. This codes for CSARTGETGELFF. The chain uses TRBV20-1 and TRBJ2-2; 8 bases map to TRBD1. CDR3 length equals 13 residues. CDR1 DFQATT and CDR2 SNEGSKA come from the germline V gene (reference sequence). After removal of 3 bases from V and 5 bases from J, the junction contained 2 bases not matched to a gene.

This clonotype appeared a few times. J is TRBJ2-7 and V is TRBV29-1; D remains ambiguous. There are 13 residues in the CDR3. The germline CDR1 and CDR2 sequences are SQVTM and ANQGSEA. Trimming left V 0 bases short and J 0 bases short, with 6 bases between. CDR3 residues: CSVEDQDSYEQYF. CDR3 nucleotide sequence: TGCAGCGTTGAAGACCAGGACTCCTACGAGCAGTACTTC.